A single TCR beta chain is shown here with its context. Its antigen is not known. One to two pinch biopsies were taken from the rectum during colonoscopy. TCRdb's copy holds only in-frame clones and misses some; the assay was immunoSEQ multiplex PCR. The sample yields 40,000 to 60,000 clones, more than 60% seen once. The data derive from a study of pediatric ulcerative colitis. There are 16 residues in the CDR3. With V trimmed by 6 bases and J by 5 bases, 15 bases remained unmatched. Germline V gives CDR1 MRHNA, CDR2 SNTAGT. Whole-study findings and limits: Substantially fewer templates came from a couple of patients' blood samples.

The clonotype comes from a girl between 5 and 17 years old with moderate ulcerative colitis. Source material: gut tissue. The gene calls are TRBV6-4 and TRBJ1-2; TRBD1 aligns across 7 bases. The CDR3 DNA sequence: TGTGCCAGCAGCCCCCCCCGACAGGGAATGTTGTATGGCTACACCTTC. This sequence encodes CASSPPRQGMLYGYTF.